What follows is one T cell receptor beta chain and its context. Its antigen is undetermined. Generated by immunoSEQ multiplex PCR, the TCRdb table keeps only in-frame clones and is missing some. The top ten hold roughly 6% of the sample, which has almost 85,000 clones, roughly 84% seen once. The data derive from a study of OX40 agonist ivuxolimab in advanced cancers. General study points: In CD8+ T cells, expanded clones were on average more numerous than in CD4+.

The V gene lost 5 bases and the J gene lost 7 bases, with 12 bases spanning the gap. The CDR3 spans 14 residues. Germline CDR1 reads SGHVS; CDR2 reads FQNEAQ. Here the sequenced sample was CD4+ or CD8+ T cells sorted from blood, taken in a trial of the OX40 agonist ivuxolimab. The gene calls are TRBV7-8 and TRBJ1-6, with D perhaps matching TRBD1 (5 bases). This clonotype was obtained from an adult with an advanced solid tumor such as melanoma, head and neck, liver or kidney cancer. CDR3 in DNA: TGTGCCAGCAGCACCGGGACGTCAAATTCACCCCTCCACTTT. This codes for CASSTGTSNSPLHF.